Below, 15 T cell receptor beta chains from the same sample are listed, as sequenced in a study of identical twins. TCRdb reprocessed the 5' RACE reads via MiXCR and lists one record per CDR3 protein. The table lists roughly 1,500,000 distinct CDR3 sequences, under 35% of them singletons. Input material: cord blood. These receptor sequences come from a newborn girl in good health.

V and J are TRBV2 and TRBJ2-5, with TRBD2 matching 9 bases. This CDR3 comprises 15 residues. V shed 1 base, J shed 11 bases, and the junction held 11 bases outside the gene matches. Per germline, CDR1 SNHLY and CDR2 FYNNEI. CDR3 sequence reads: CASSEGLAGSGEQYF. Here the CDR3 DNA reads TGTGCCAGCAGTGAAGGGCTAGCGGGATCGGGTGAGCAGTACTTC.

This clonotype was counted a few times. The chain joins TRBV12-3 or TRBV12-4 to TRBJ2-6, with TRBD1 matching over 8 bases. Trimming cost V 5 bases and J 0 bases; bases outside gene matches: 9. The CDR3 runs 18 residues. The DNA for the CDR3 is TGTGCCAGCAGTCCGAGACAGGGGCCTAACTCTGGGGCCAACGTCCTGACTTTC. Translation gives CASSPRQGPNSGANVLTF.

The rearrangement uses TRBV7-2 and TRBJ2-3, with D possibly matching TRBD1 (6 bases). The CDR3 has 16 residues. From germline, CDR1 is SGHTA and CDR2 FQGNSA. V lost 5 bases, J lost 2 bases, and 17 bases lay in between. DNA for the CDR3: TGTGCCAGCAGCCCGCAAGGACAGAGATTCACAGATACGCAGTATTTT. Translated, it gives CASSPQGQRFTDTQYF.

This clonotype was seen more than once but under ten times. The gene calls are TRBV7-8 and TRBJ2-3; D possibly uses TRBD1 or TRBD2 (5 bases each). V was pared by 2 bases and J by 5 bases, with 14 bases between. The CDR3 sequence is 15 residues long. Germline V gives CDR1 SGHVS, CDR2 FQNEAQ. In nucleotides, the CDR3 is TGTGCCAGCAGCTTACTTGGGACCCGGTTAGATACGCAGTATTTT. Protein: CASSLLGTRLDTQYF.

Only a few counts were recorded for this clonotype. The gene calls are TRBV5-1 and TRBJ2-3; D not resolved. The V gene lost 6 bases and the J gene lost 1 base, with 9 bases spanning the gap. Germline V gives CDR1 SGHRS, CDR2 YFSETQ. The CDR3 spans 13 residues. CDR3 in amino acids: CASMGPGTDTQYF. CDR3 nucleotide sequence: TGCGCCAGCATGGGTCCAGGCACAGATACGCAGTATTTT. The full variable domain, its missing parts supplied by reference TRBV5-1 and TRBJ2-3, is KAGVTQTPRYLIKTRGQQVTLSCSPISGHRSVSWYQQTPGQGLQFLFEYFSETQRNKGNFPGRFSGRQFSNSRSEMNVSTLELGDSALYLCASMGPGTDTQYFGPGTRLTVL.

This rearrangement joins TRBV6-5 to TRBJ1-5; D remains ambiguous. CDR1 is MNHEY, CDR2 SVGAGI, per germline. This CDR3 spans 16 amino acids. Trimming pared 8 bases from V and 5 bases from J, leaving 22 bases between. The CDR3, as DNA: TGTGCCAGCGGTACCCGTGGCGAGGGTGGGGATCAGCCCCAGCATTTT. Protein product: CASGTRGEGGDQPQHF.

V is TRBV5-6 and J is TRBJ1-5; no reliable D call. V was trimmed by 0 bases and J by 5 bases, leaving 12 bases between them. Germline loops: CDR1 SGHDT, CDR2 YYEEEE. The CDR3 covers 15 residues. In DNA, the CDR3 is TGTGCCAGCAGCTTGGGAGGGTTGAGAGATCAGCCCCAGCATTTT. This translates into CASSLGGLRDQPQHF.

The chain has TRBV7-9 and TRBJ2-1, with D possibly being TRBD1 (5 bases). V dropped 6 bases and J dropped 0 bases, with 9 bases sitting between them. This CDR3 is built from 14 residues. Germline CDR1 reads SEHNR; CDR2 reads FQNEAQ (reference sequence). The CDR3 loop is CASRWGLSYNEQFF. The CDR3, as DNA: TGTGCCAGCAGGTGGGGCCTCTCCTACAATGAGCAGTTCTTC. The whole variable domain, remainder taken from reference TRBV7-9 and TRBJ2-1, is DTGVSQNPRHKITKRGQNVTFRCDPISEHNRLYWYRQTLGQGPEFLTYFQNEAQLEKSRLLSDRFSAERPKGSFSTLEIQRTEQGDSAMYLCASRWGLSYNEQFFGPGTRLTVL.

Only a few counts were recorded for this clonotype. The J gene is TRBJ2-3, the V gene TRBV6-1; either TRBD1 or TRBD2 may supply D (5 bases each). V was cut by 6 bases and J by 0 bases, with 13 bases left in between. In germline, CDR1 is MNHNS, CDR2 SASEGT. This CDR3 has 15 residues. The CDR3 loop is CASRGDQQSTDTQYF. Written as DNA, the CDR3 is TGTGCCAGCAGGGGGGACCAACAAAGCACAGATACGCAGTATTTT.

The V gene is TRBV20-1, the J gene TRBJ2-3, with D perhaps TRBD1 or TRBD2 (5 bases each). The CDR3 totals 14 residues. In germline, CDR1 is DFQATT, CDR2 SNEGSKA (reference sequence). Trimming left V 3 bases short and J 2 bases short, with 12 bases between. In DNA, the CDR3 is TGCAGTGCTAGTCCGGGACCGATCACAGATACGCAGTATTTT. Translating gives CSASPGPITDTQYF.

The sample holds one count of this clonotype. Mismatch with germline at one junction end may stem from a read error. The V and J genes are TRBV11-2 and TRBJ2-3; tentative D call: TRBD2 (5 bases). The germline V gene encodes CDR1 SGHAT and CDR2 FQNNGV. The CDR3 consists of 12 residues. CDR3 coding DNA: TGTGCCAGCAGCCGGACCCGGGATATGCAGTATTTT. This translates into CASSRTRDMQYF.

The CDR3 DNA sequence: TGTGCCTGGAACAACAGGGTTCGGGAAAAACTGTTTTTT. Its protein product is CAWNNRVREKLFF. V usage is TRBV30 and J usage is TRBJ1-4; D perhaps matches TRBD1 (6 bases). The CDR3 contains 13 residues. The V and J ends lost 4 bases and 8 bases respectively, with 14 bases between them. In germline, CDR1 is GTSNPN, CDR2 SVGIG (reference sequence).

This clonotype was recorded a few times. The chain uses TRBV14 and TRBJ2-3, with D possibly being TRBD2 (6 bases). Per germline, CDR1 SGHDN and CDR2 FVKESK. The length of the CDR3 is 15 residues. V was clipped by 4 bases and J by 3 bases, with 14 bases between them. CDR3 in amino acids: CASSPGTALTDTQYF. The CDR3 DNA is TGTGCCAGCAGCCCCGGGACTGCGCTAACAGATACGCAGTATTTT.

This rearrangement joins TRBV6-5 to TRBJ2-5; D ambiguous. V lost 3 bases and J 2 bases, leaving 10 bases between the germline ends. Germline CDR1 MNHEY, CDR2 SVGAGI. The CDR3 is 14 residues long. CDR3 loop: CASSYPTEQETQYF. CDR3 nucleotides: TGTGCCAGCAGTTATCCCACGGAACAAGAGACCCAGTACTTC.

Only a few counts were recorded for this clonotype. The V and J genes are TRBV3-1 and TRBJ2-7; 11 bases are shared with TRBD2. The germline CDR1 and CDR2 sequences are LGHDT and YNNKEL (reference sequence). The CDR3 contains 15 residues. V shed 2 bases and J 2 bases; nucleotides not matched to a gene: 2. This CDR3 is CASSQWGLAAYEQYF. In DNA, the CDR3 is TGTGCCAGCAGCCAATGGGGACTAGCGGCCTACGAGCAGTACTTC.